The 20 T cell receptor beta chains in this list originate from one sample, sequenced in a study of cytomegalovirus exposure and HLA in healthy donors. Primers for the PCR totalled 60 Vbeta and 13 Jbeta. Assay: immunoSEQ multiplex PCR; the TCRdb copy retains only in-frame clones and omits some. This table holds under 200,000 clones, around four fifths found once. The sample taken for sequencing was PBMCs. The receptor source for this set is a middle-aged man in good health and CMV-seropositive.

This chain joins TRBV6-6 and TRBJ1-1; 7 bases fit TRBD1. Trimming took 4 bases from V and 5 from J; bases not matched to a gene: 4. Germline V gives CDR1 MNHNY, CDR2 SVGAGI (reference sequence). This CDR3 is built from 13 residues. The CDR3 DNA reads as TGTGCCAGCAGTTTGACAGGGAGTACTGAAGCTTTCTTT. This encodes CASSLTGSTEAFF.

This clone was detected once. The V call is TRBV2, the J call TRBJ2-7, with 9 bases aligning to TRBD2. Germline values: CDR1 SNHLY, CDR2 FYNNEI. The junction had 9 bases not matched to a gene; V was cut back by 4 bases and J by 2 bases. There are 16 residues in the CDR3. The CDR3 region is CASSGLSGRKPYEQYF. The DNA for the CDR3 is TGTGCCAGCAGTGGCCTTAGCGGGAGAAAACCCTACGAGCAGTACTTC.

The rearrangement joins TRBV11-2 to TRBJ2-1; 8 bases agree with TRBD2. Germline CDR1 is SGHAT and CDR2 is FQNNGV. The CDR3 extends over 15 amino acids. The J segment lost 2 bases and the V segment lost 5 bases, leaving 5 bases of the junction unmatched. CDR3 amino acids: CASSSGSRTYNEQFF. CDR3 nucleotides: TGTGCCAGCAGCAGCGGGAGTAGGACCTACAATGAGCAGTTCTTC.

The rearrangement links TRBV5-4 to TRBJ1-2, with a weak D call TRBD1 (6 bases). V lost 0 bases and J lost 0, with 9 bases in between. The CDR3 covers 15 residues. The V gene's germline CDR1 is SGHNT and CDR2 YYREEE (reference sequence). CDR3 residues: CASSLVGGSNYGYTF. DNA for the CDR3: TGTGCCAGCAGCTTGGTAGGGGGTTCTAACTATGGCTACACCTTC.

This chain uses TRBV6-1 with TRBJ2-3; D uncertain. In germline, CDR1 is MNHNS, CDR2 SASEGT. CDR3 length equals 14 residues. V lost 1 base and J 4 bases, leaving 9 bases between the germline ends. The chain's CDR3 is CASSEVRYPDTQYF. In DNA, the CDR3 is TGTGCCAGCAGTGAAGTGAGATACCCAGATACGCAGTATTTT.

V and J are TRBV7-9 and TRBJ2-4; tentatively, D is TRBD2 (5 bases). The V end was cut by 4 bases, the J end by 0 bases, with 19 bases between. This CDR3 comprises 18 residues. The germline gives CDR1 SEHNR, CDR2 FQNEAQ (reference sequence). CDR3 sequence: CASSSPSRADLAKNIQYF. The CDR3 bases are TGTGCCAGCAGCTCGCCTTCGCGGGCAGATCTAGCCAAAAACATTCAGTACTTC.

The gene calls are TRBV5-1 and TRBJ1-1, with D perhaps TRBD1 (5 bases). V lost 7 bases, J lost 4 bases, and 17 bases lay in between. The CDR3 is made up of 14 amino acids. CDR1 and CDR2 from the germline V gene are SGHRS and YFSETQ. The CDR3, as DNA: TGCGCCAGCGAAAGAACCCCGGGGGGCACTGAAGCTTTCTTT. Translating it yields CASERTPGGTEAFF. Full variable domain (rest looked up from reference TRBV5-1 and TRBJ1-1): KAGVTQTPRYLIKTRGQQVTLSCSPISGHRSVSWYQQTPGQGLQFLFEYFSETQRNKGNFPGRFSGRQFSNSRSEMNVSTLELGDSALYLCASERTPGGTEAFFGQGTRLTVV.

This chain connects TRBV5-1 to TRBJ2-1; weak D call: TRBD1 (5 bases). The germline CDR1 and CDR2 sequences are SGHRS and YFSETQ. V was cut by 3 bases and J by 0 bases, with 19 bases left in between. The CDR3 totals 18 residues. The CDR3 sequence: CASSYRLQDLSSYNEQFF. CDR3 sequence (DNA): TGCGCCAGCAGCTACCGATTACAGGATCTGAGCTCCTACAATGAGCAGTTCTTC.

This sequence joins TRBV5-6 and TRBJ2-7; a weak D match, TRBD2 (6 bases). The CDR3 is made up of 15 amino acids. CDR1 and CDR2 from the germline V gene are SGHDT and YYEEEE. Trimming removed 0 bases at V and 6 bases at J, with 16 bases between. The CDR3 region has the DNA TGTGCCAGCAGCTTGGGGGGGGTCACCCTAGCCGAGCAGTACTTC. Amino acids: CASSLGGVTLAEQYF. The full variable domain, in which reference TRBV5-6 and TRBJ2-7 provide the parts outside the CDR3, is DAGVTQSPTHLIKTRGQQVTLRCSPKSGHDTVSWYQQALGQGPQFIFQYYEEEERQRGNFPDRFSGHQFPNYSSELNVNALLLGDSALYLCASSLGGVTLAEQYFGPGTRLTVT.

The chain uses TRBV10-3 and TRBJ1-2, with D possibly TRBD1 on 5 matching bases. The V gene lost 7 bases and the J gene lost 6 bases, with 12 bases spanning the gap. Germline loops: CDR1 ENHRY, CDR2 SYGVKD. The CDR3 covers 12 residues. The CDR3 here is CAINQGNHGYTF. The DNA for the CDR3 is TGTGCCATCAATCAGGGAAACCATGGCTACACCTTC.

This rearrangement joins TRBV5-1 to TRBJ1-2; 8 positions agree with TRBD1. Losses at the gene ends were 4 bases for V and 3 bases for J; bases not matched to a gene: 17. This CDR3 has 18 residues. Germline V CDR1 and CDR2: SGHRS, YFSETQ. The CDR3 sequence: CASSQQTGASGLYYGYTF. In DNA, the CDR3 is TGCGCCAGCAGCCAACAGACAGGGGCTTCTGGCCTCTACTATGGCTACACCTTC.

The chain recombines TRBV5-1 with TRBJ2-3; D is possibly TRBD2 (5 bases). The V gene's germline CDR1 is SGHRS and CDR2 YFSETQ. The CDR3 loop spans 15 amino acids. Trimming removed 1 base from V and 6 bases from J, with 15 bases in between. The CDR3 loop reads CASSLTRATRDTQYF. The CDR3 nucleotides read TGCGCCAGCAGCTTGACGAGGGCAACTCGGGATACGCAGTATTTT.

V is TRBV19 and J is TRBJ2-3; 8 bases fit TRBD1. The CDR3 consists of 14 residues. In germline, CDR1 is LNHDA, CDR2 SQIVND (reference sequence). The junction had 4 bases not matched to a gene; V was cut back by 4 bases and J by 4 bases. DNA of the CDR3: TGTGCCAGTAGTACGGGACAGGTTGCAGATACGCAGTATTTT. Protein product: CASSTGQVADTQYF.

The chain combines TRBV7-8 with TRBJ2-3; D gene uncertain. From germline, CDR1 is SGHVS and CDR2 FQNEAQ. V was clipped by 2 bases and J by 3 bases, with 21 bases between them. The CDR3 runs to 18 residues. The CDR3 sequence: CASSLYSTPVSNTDTQYF. DNA of the CDR3: TGTGCCAGCAGCTTATACAGTACCCCCGTTTCAAATACAGATACGCAGTATTTT.

The chain combines TRBV7-3 with TRBJ2-1, with TRBD2 matching over 11 bases. The V gene end was trimmed by 7 bases and the J gene end by 4 bases; junction bases not matched to a gene: 3. The CDR3 runs 14 residues. The V gene's germline CDR1 is SGHTA and CDR2 FQGTGA. CDR3 amino acids: CASKLAGEYNEQFF. CDR3 nucleotide sequence: TGTGCCAGCAAACTAGCGGGAGAGTACAATGAGCAGTTCTTC.

For this clone: Other DNA sequences from this sample encode an identical CDR3 as well. The V call is TRBV5-1, the J call TRBJ1-1; 8 bases are shared with TRBD1. Trimming took 3 bases from V and 5 from J; bases not matched to a gene: 3. CDR1 is SGHRS, CDR2 YFSETQ, per germline. The CDR3 is 13 amino acids. The DNA of the CDR3 is TGCGCCAGCAGCTCCACAGGGGGGACTGAAGCTTTCTTT. Encoded protein: CASSSTGGTEAFF.

V usage is TRBV5-1 and J usage is TRBJ2-5; 8 bases line up with TRBD2. Unmatched junction bases numbered 5, after V lost 1 base and J lost 3 bases. The CDR3 has 15 amino acids. CDR1 is SGHRS, CDR2 YFSETQ, per germline. CDR3: CASSLTTAGEETQYF. The CDR3 DNA sequence: TGCGCCAGCAGCTTGACAACAGCGGGGGAAGAGACCCAGTACTTC.

The sample holds a few counts of this clone. The rearrangement joins TRBV11-2 to TRBJ1-1; D possibly corresponds to TRBD1 (6 bases). This CDR3 is built from 16 residues. V was shortened by 0 bases and J by 4 bases, with 15 bases between the two germline ends. Germline loops: CDR1 SGHAT, CDR2 FQNNGV. The CDR3 reads CASSLERGGVVTEAFF. The CDR3 DNA reads TGTGCCAGCAGCTTAGAAAGAGGGGGTGTCGTCACTGAAGCTTTCTTT.

This clone was seen more than once but under ten times. This chain joins TRBV7-3 and TRBJ2-3; D is perhaps TRBD1 (5 bases). CDR1 and CDR2 from the germline V gene are SGHTA and FQGTGA. The CDR3 is 12 amino acids. V dropped 1 base and J dropped 9 bases, with 8 bases sitting between them. The CDR3 loop reads CASSLNQGTQYF. The CDR3 DNA reads as TGTGCCAGCAGCTTAAACCAGGGAACGCAGTATTTT.

This clone was counted a few times. This sequence joins TRBV16 and TRBJ2-6; possibly TRBD1 for D (5 bases). Germline loops: CDR1 KGHSY, CDR2 FQNENV. Trimming took off 3 bases at V and 4 bases at J, with 13 bases between the two ends. The length of the CDR3 is 16 residues. The DNA of the CDR3 is TGTGCCAGCAGCCAGGGGCAGAACCCCGGGGCCAACGTCCTGACTTTC. Protein sequence: CASSQGQNPGANVLTF.